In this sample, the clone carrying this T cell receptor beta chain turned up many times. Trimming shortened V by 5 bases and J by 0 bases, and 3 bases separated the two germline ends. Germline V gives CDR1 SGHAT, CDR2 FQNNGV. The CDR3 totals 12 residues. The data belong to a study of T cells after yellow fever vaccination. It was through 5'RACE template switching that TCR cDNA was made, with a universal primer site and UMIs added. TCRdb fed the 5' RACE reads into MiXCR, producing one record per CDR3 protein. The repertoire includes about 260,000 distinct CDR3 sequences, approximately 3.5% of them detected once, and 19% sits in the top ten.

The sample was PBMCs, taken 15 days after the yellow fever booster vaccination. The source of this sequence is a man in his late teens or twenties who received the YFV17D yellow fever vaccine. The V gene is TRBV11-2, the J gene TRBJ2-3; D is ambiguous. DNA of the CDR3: TGTGCCAGCAGCATTAGCACAGATACGCAGTATTTT. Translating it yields CASSISTDTQYF.